This T cell receptor (beta chain) was obtained from a study of blood T cell repertoires in COVID-19. Study background: Samples came from the United States, Italy and Spain, spanning acute and convalescent COVID-19. T cells, B-cell-depleted T cells, or PBMCs supplied cDNA or gDNA.

How the authors handled the data: Estimates of nucleated cell counts were drawn from the amplification of reference gene primers. Libraries were prepared by immunoSEQ multiplex PCR; TCRdb keeps only in-frame clonotypes and omits some of them. V and J calls and clone size are copied from that table; D and trimming were computed from the DNA. The sample holds a few hundred thousand clones, approximately 84% seen once. Followed longitudinally, the Seattle patients had been enrolled during active infection. The CDR3 sequence is 12 residues long. V shed 5 bases and J shed 9 bases, with 11 bases lying between them. CDR1 is SGHTA and CDR2 is FQGNSA in the germline V gene.

The sample was peripheral blood. The sequence derives from a person aged 65 to 85 with COVID-19, enrolled during active disease. The chain employs TRBV7-2 and TRBJ2-1, with TRBD1 as a possible D gene (5 bases). This CDR3 reads CASSPQAGEQFF. The DNA for the CDR3 is TGTGCCAGCAGCCCACAGGCAGGTGAGCAGTTCTTC.